This T cell receptor beta chain was recovered during a study of beta chain features in type 1 diabetes. This clone showed up just a few times. Its antigen is not known. Whole-study findings and limits: Type 1 diabetes patients showed a moderate but significant shortening of TCRB CDR3s in all four CD4+ subsets. The study left unresolved whether HLA type influences TCRB rearrangement. More deletions and fewer insertions at VDJ junctions were found in patients with type 1 diabetes.

Germline V gene data show CDR1 as MDHEN and CDR2 as SYDVKM. The CDR3 has 13 residues. V lost 6 bases and J lost 3; bases outside the gene matches: 3. The sequenced template was cDNA made from the entire isolated RNA. The repertoire was sequenced with immunoSEQ multiplex PCR; TCRdb's copy has only in-frame clones and lacks some. The profile shows 600,000 to 700,000 clones, roughly 12% of them singletons. This clonotype was obtained from a man aged 25 to 40 with type 1 diabetes. This chain uses TRBV28 with TRBJ2-5; TRBD2 matches at 8 bases. The sample was naive CD4+ T cells from blood. The CDR3 protein is CASSRGGKETQYF. CDR3 in DNA: TGTGCCAGCAGCCGGGGGGGGAAAGAGACCCAGTACTTC.